The TCR beta chain described here comes from a study of cytomegalovirus exposure and HLA in healthy donors. PCR used 60 Vbeta primers and 13 Jbeta primers. This table comes from immunoSEQ multiplex PCR, and its TCRdb copy is limited to in-frame clones, with some not included. The data contain 120,000 to 150,000 clones, approximately 84% of them seen just once; the ten biggest clones take up approximately 2%. The receptor was derived from a woman aged 40-49 years in good health and CMV-seronegative. Sequencing input: PBMCs.

The CDR3 coding sequence is TGTGCCAGCAGCCCTCCCCAGCTAGCGGGGTTGTGGTTCTTC. This gives the protein CASSPPQLAGLWFF. The chain carries TRBV11-2 and TRBJ2-1; 9 bases agree with TRBD2. Losses at the gene ends were 5 bases for V and 15 bases for J; bases not matched to a gene: 14. The CDR3 is made up of 14 amino acids. The germline gives CDR1 SGHAT, CDR2 FQNNGV.